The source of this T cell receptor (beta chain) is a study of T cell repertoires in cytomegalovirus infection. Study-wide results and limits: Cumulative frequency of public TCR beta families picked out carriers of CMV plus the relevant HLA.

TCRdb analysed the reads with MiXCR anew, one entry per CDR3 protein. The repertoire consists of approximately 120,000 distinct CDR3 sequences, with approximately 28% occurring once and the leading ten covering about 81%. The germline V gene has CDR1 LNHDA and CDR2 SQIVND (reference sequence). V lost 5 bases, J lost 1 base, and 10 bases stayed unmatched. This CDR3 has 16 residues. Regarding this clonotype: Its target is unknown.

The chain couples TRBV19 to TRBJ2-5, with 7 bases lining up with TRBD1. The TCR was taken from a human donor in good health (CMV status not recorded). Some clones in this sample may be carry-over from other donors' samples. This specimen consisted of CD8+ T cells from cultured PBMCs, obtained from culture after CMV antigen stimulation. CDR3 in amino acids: CASSAYRDSPQETQYF. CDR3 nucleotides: TGTGCCAGTAGTGCATACCGGGACAGTCCCCAAGAGACCCAGTACTTC. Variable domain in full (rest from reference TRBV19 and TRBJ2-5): DGGITQSPKYLFRKEGQNVTLSCEQNLNHDAMYWYRQDPGQGLRLIYYSQIVNDFQKGDIAEGYSVSREKKESFPLTVTSAQKNPTAFYLCASSAYRDSPQETQYFGPGTRLLVL.